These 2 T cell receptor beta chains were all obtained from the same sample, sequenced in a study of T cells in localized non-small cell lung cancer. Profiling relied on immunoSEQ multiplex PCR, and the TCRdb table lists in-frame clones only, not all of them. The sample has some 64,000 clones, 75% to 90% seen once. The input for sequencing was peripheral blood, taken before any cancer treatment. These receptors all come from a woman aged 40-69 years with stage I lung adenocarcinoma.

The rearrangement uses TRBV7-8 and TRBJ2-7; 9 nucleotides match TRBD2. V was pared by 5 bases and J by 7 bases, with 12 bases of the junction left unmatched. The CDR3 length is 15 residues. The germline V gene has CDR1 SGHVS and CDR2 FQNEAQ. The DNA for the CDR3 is TGTGCCAGCAGCCCTCGCGGAGCGGGAGGAAGAGAGCAGTACTTC. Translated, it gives CASSPRGAGGREQYF.

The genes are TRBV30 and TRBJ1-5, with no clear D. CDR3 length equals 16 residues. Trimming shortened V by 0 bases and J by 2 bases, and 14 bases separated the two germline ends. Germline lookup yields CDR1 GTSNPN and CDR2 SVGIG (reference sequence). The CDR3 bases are TGTGCCTGGAGTGTCCCTCGAGGGTATGGCAATCAGCCCCAGCATTTT. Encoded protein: CAWSVPRGYGNQPQHF. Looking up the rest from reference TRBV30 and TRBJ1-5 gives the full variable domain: SQTIHQWPATLVQPVGSPLSLECTVEGTSNPNLYWYRQAAGRGLQLLFYSVGIGQISSEVPQNLSASRPQDRQFILSSKKLLLSDSGFYLCAWSVPRGYGNQPQHFGDGTRLSIL.